The following is a T cell receptor (beta chain) sequence with its context. This sample was taken from a study of control samples from healthy donors and cancer patients. V lost 0 bases to trimming and J lost 3 bases; unmatched junction nucleotides: 9. The CDR3 covers 19 residues. From germline, CDR1 is MGHRA and CDR2 YSYEKL. Method: immunoSEQ multiplex PCR; TCRdb's copy keeps in-frame clones and lacks some. The sample consists of about 20,000 clones, 65% to 90% of them appearing once. This receptor was taken from a man in his sixties with head and neck cancer. Material: PBMCs. This chain connects TRBV4-1 to TRBJ2-2; 11 nucleotides agree with TRBD2. The CDR3 loop reads CASSQDRVLAGVDTGELFF. DNA of the CDR3: TGCGCCAGCAGCCAAGATCGGGTACTAGCGGGGGTGGACACCGGGGAGCTGTTTTTT.